One sample yielded the 16 T cell receptor beta chains listed below, sequenced in a study of blood T cell repertoires in COVID-19 (TCRdb year 2020). Library creation used the immunoSEQ multiplex PCR assay. In its TCRdb copy, this immuneACCESS table keeps in-frame sequences only and misses some clones. Where compared with another copy, unresolved V genes explain less than half of these, and the others have no known cause. This sample gives 200,000 to 300,000 clones in total; roughly 85% of them show up just once. The top ten constitute about 8.2% of the sample. Sequencing was carried out using PBMCs or T cells enriched from blood (not recorded which). All receptors come from a woman aged 50 to 65 with acute COVID-19.

This chain joins TRBV5-1 and TRBJ2-5; D is unclear. The germline V and J ends were trimmed by 0 bases and 1 base, with 10 bases remaining between them. This CDR3 spans 15 amino acids. Germline CDR1 SGHRS, CDR2 YFSETQ. This chain's CDR3 is CASSLAPGSQETQYF. In DNA form, the CDR3 reads TGCGCCAGCAGCTTGGCTCCCGGGTCCCAAGAGACCCAGTACTTC.

This chain uses TRBV9 with TRBJ1-1; tentatively, D is TRBD1 (5 bases). Germline CDR1 reads SGDLS; CDR2 reads YYNGEE. This CDR3 has 15 amino acids. Trimming removed 3 bases at V and 1 base at J, with 13 bases between. This CDR3 is CASSALTVKNTEAFF. The CDR3 region has the DNA TGTGCCAGCAGCGCGCTGACAGTTAAGAACACTGAAGCTTTCTTT.

The V and J genes are TRBV28 and TRBJ2-7; 11 bases agree with TRBD2. V shed 5 bases and J 2 bases; nucleotides not matched to a gene: 8. From germline, CDR1 is MDHEN and CDR2 SYDVKM. This CDR3 is built from 16 residues. This CDR3 is CASSGPSGGRTYEQYF. The CDR3 region has the DNA TGTGCCAGCAGTGGTCCTAGCGGGGGGCGGACCTACGAGCAGTACTTC.

The chain combines TRBV19 with TRBJ1-5, with 7 bases matching TRBD1. CDR1 and CDR2 (germline): LNHDA, SQIVND (reference sequence). Trimming removed 0 bases from V and 10 bases from J; junction bases left unmatched: 9. CDR3 length: 15 residues. CDR3: CASSIDDREWSPQHF. CDR3 DNA: TGTGCCAGTAGTATAGATGACAGGGAATGGAGTCCCCAGCATTTT.

This clone was seen only once. The chain employs TRBV7-8 and TRBJ2-1; 7 bases agree with TRBD2. Germline CDR1 reads SGHVS; CDR2 reads FQNEAQ. With 5 bases clipped from V and 11 bases from J, the junction kept 3 bases outside the gene matches. The CDR3 consists of 11 residues. DNA for the CDR3: TGTGCCAGCAGCCCGGGGGGACAGCAGTTCTTC. Translating gives CASSPGGQQFF.

This sequence joins TRBV21-1 and TRBJ1-2. TRBV21-1 counts as a pseudogene. This CDR3 is built from 13 residues. CDR3 DNA sequence: TGTGCCAGCAGCACCGCTATTGACTATGGCTACACCTTC. Its protein product is CASSTAIDYGYTF.

This chain links TRBV7-2 with TRBJ1-1, with 9 positions matching TRBD1. This CDR3 is 13 amino acids long. Germline V gene sequence: CDR1 SGHTA, CDR2 FQGNSA. V was clipped by 5 bases and J by 11 bases; unmatched bases: 9. In DNA, the CDR3 is TGTGCCAGCAGCCAACGGACAGGGGCAAACGCTTTCTTT. Translation: CASSQRTGANAFF.

The rearrangement joins TRBV7-2 to TRBJ2-3; 8 bases line up with TRBD1. V dropped 5 bases and J dropped 3; count of bases not matched to a gene: 10. The CDR3 has 16 residues. The V gene's germline CDR1 is SGHTA and CDR2 FQGNSA. The CDR3: CASSIIGTGGTDTQYF. CDR3 sequence (DNA): TGTGCCAGCAGCATCATCGGTACAGGGGGGACAGATACGCAGTATTTT.

CDR3 sequence reads: CASKKGGAAGSPLHF. DNA of the CDR3: TGTGCCAGCAAAAAGGGGGGGGCTGCCGGTTCACCCCTCCACTTT. The rearrangement links TRBV7-2 to TRBJ1-6; the D gene is possibly TRBD1 (6 bases). CDR1 SGHTA and CDR2 FQGNSA come from the germline V gene. The CDR3 is 15 amino acids. The germline V and J ends were trimmed by 7 bases and 9 bases, with 19 bases remaining between them.

The rearrangement joins TRBV19 to TRBJ2-5; weak D call: TRBD1 (6 bases). The CDR3 covers 13 residues. Trimming took off 3 bases at V and 4 bases at J, with 9 bases between the two ends. Germline V CDR1 and CDR2: LNHDA, SQIVND (reference sequence). CDR3 sequence reads: CASSINRAETQYF. CDR3 nucleotides: TGTGCCAGTAGTATTAACAGGGCAGAGACCCAGTACTTC.

The rearrangement uses TRBV7-2 and TRBJ2-1; maybe TRBD2 (5 bases). Germline CDR1 reads SGHTA; CDR2 reads FQGNSA. CDR3 length equals 14 residues. Trimming stripped 3 bases from V and 5 bases from J, with 11 bases between. The CDR3 reads CASSFAPGNNEQFF. The CDR3, as DNA: TGTGCCAGCAGCTTCGCTCCCGGGAACAATGAGCAGTTCTTC. Full variable domain (outside the CDR3, taken from reference TRBV7-2 and TRBJ2-1): GAGVSQSPSNKVTEKGKDVELRCDPISGHTALYWYRQSLGQGLEFLIYFQGNSAPDKSGLPSDRFSAERTGGSVSTLTIQRTQQEDSAVYLCASSFAPGNNEQFFGPGTRLTVL.

DNA of the CDR3: TGCGCCAGCAGCTCAGGGGGTACTAATGAAAAACTGTTTTTT. This codes for CASSSGGTNEKLFF. This sequence joins TRBV5-1 and TRBJ1-4; 7 bases align to TRBD1. Germline trimming cut 3 bases from V and 2 bases from J; bases unmatched to any gene: 1. This CDR3 has 14 residues. Germline V gene lookup returns CDR1 SGHRS and CDR2 YFSETQ.

This chain connects TRBV3-1 (or the pseudogene TRBV3-2) to TRBJ1-2, with a weak D call TRBD1 (6 bases). Germline V gives CDR1 LGHDT, CDR2 YNNKEL (reference sequence). Between the trimmed V and J ends, which lost 6 bases and 0 bases, there was a span of 8 bases. This CDR3 spans 13 amino acids. Here the CDR3 reads CASRQGPNYGYTF. The CDR3 coding sequence is TGTGCCAGCAGACAGGGCCCTAACTATGGCTACACCTTC.

The chain recombines TRBV29-1 with TRBJ1-1; 8 nucleotides agree with TRBD1. Germline V gene data show CDR1 as SQVTM and CDR2 as ANQGSEA. The CDR3 is 12 residues long. Unmatched junction bases numbered 3, after V lost 4 bases and J lost 5 bases. CDR3 in amino acids: CSVGTGLTEAFF. In DNA form, the CDR3 reads TGCAGCGTTGGGACAGGGCTTACTGAAGCTTTCTTT.

The chain has TRBV2 and TRBJ2-2; TRBD1 agrees at 8 bases. The V segment lost 6 bases and the J segment 1 base; nucleotides outside the gene matches: 13. The CDR3 length is 18 residues. CDR1 SNHLY and CDR2 FYNNEI come from the germline V gene. CDR3 region: CASSENQLGTGNTGELFF. The CDR3 bases are TGTGCCAGCAGCGAAAACCAGTTAGGGACAGGGAACACCGGGGAGCTGTTTTTT.

V is TRBV19 and J is TRBJ2-5; 9 nucleotides match TRBD2. The CDR3 sequence is 16 residues long. Germline V CDR1 and CDR2: LNHDA, SQIVND (reference sequence). Losses at the gene ends were 3 bases for V and 3 bases for J; bases not matched to a gene: 8. The CDR3 DNA reads TGTGCCAGTAGTATGAGGCTAGCGGGGCTTAAAGAGACCCAGTACTTC. Protein product: CASSMRLAGLKETQYF.